The rows below give T cell receptor beta chains drawn from one sample of a study of somatic mutations in cytotoxic T cells in rheumatoid arthritis. The protocol was immunoSEQ multiplex PCR, while the TCRdb copy is restricted to in-frame clones and leaves out a portion. The table has 35,000 to 40,000 clones, about 84% seen once. The sample consisted of CD8+ T cells sorted from blood. Receptors originate from a man between 35 and 55 years old in good health. CDR3s include the opening cysteine and the closing phenylalanine or tryptophan. Each record gives: V gene, D gene, CDR3 protein. D genes are given only for firm matches.

TRBV27,-,CASSLGSRNRAFF
TRBV7-9,-,CASSLFGGWGETQYF
TRBV6-5,-,CASTDRKNIQYF
TRBV29-1,TRBD1,CSVDTPSDRPFGLYNEQFF
TRBV6-1,-,CASREGRNYGYTF
TRBV11-2,-,CASSVIGSTDTQYF
TRBV7-9,TRBD1,CASSRTGLNEQFF
TRBV5-1,-,CASSLSRTTLQETQYF
TRBV27,-,CASRVLDQNEQYF
TRBV28,-,CASTHGLGDQETQYF
TRBV5-6,-,CASSLILGGSTDTQYF
TRBV7-9,TRBD1,CASSSTDRGKRVGETQYF
TRBV10-3,-,CAISDGGFTEAFF
TRBV5-1,-,CASSSSPGFYEQYF
TRBV5-4,TRBD1,CASSSGTGGFLDTEAFF
TRBV2,-,CASSEGGETNQPQHF
TRBV5-1,TRBD2,CASSLRTSGSFEQYF
TRBV30,TRBD1,CASTPAGGDGYTF
TRBV4-1,TRBD2,CASSQDRGAGGRAYEQYF
TRBV11-2,TRBD1,CASSFYLGTGGSGEQFF
TRBV5-1,-,CASSSGGGELFF
TRBV28,TRBD2,CASSLGWVAGGLDTQYF